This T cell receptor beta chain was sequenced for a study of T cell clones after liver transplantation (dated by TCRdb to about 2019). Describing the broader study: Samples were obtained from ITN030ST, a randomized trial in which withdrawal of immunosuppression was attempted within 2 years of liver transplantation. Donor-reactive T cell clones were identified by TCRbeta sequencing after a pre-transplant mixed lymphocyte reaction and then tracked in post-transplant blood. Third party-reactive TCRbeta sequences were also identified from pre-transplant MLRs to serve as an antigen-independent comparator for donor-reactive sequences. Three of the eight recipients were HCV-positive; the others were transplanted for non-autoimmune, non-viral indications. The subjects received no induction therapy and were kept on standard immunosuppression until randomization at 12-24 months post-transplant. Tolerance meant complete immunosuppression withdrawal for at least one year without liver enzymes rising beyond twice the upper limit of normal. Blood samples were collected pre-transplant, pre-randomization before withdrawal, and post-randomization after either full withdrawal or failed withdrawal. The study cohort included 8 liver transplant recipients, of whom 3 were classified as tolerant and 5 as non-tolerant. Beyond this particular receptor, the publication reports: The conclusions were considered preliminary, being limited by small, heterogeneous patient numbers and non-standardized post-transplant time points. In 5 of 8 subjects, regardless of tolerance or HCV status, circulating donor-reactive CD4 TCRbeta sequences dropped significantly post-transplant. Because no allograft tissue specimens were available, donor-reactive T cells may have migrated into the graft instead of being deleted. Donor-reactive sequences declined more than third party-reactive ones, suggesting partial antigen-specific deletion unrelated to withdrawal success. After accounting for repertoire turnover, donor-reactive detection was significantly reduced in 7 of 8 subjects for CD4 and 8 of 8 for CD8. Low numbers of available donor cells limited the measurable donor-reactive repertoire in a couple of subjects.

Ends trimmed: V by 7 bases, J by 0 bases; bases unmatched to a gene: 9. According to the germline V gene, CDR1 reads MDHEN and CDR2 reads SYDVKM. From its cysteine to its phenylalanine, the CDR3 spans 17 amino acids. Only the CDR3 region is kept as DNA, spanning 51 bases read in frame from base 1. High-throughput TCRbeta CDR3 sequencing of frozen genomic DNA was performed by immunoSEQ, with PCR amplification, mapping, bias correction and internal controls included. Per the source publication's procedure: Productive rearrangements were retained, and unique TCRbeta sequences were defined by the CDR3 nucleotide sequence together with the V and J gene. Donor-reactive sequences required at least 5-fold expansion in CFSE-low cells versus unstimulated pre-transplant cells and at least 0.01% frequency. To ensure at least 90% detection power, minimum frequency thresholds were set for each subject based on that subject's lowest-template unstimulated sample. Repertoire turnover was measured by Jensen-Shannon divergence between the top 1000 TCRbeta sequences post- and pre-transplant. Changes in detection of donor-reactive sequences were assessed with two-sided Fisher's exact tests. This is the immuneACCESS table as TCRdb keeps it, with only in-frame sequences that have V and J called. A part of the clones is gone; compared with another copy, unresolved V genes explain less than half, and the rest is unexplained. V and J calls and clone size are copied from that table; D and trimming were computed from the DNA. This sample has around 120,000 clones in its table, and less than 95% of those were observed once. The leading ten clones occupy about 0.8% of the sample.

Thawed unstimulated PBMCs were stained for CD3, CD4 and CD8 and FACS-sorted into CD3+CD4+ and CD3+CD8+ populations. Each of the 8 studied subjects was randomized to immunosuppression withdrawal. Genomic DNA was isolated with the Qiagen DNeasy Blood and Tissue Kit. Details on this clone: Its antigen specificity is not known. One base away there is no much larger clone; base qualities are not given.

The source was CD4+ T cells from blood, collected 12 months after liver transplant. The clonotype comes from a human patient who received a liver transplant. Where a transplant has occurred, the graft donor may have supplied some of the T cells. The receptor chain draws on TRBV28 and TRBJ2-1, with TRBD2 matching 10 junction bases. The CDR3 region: CASITSGAPSSYNEQFF. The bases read TGTGCCAGCATAACTAGCGGGGCACCCAGCTCCTACAATGAGCAGTTCTTC.